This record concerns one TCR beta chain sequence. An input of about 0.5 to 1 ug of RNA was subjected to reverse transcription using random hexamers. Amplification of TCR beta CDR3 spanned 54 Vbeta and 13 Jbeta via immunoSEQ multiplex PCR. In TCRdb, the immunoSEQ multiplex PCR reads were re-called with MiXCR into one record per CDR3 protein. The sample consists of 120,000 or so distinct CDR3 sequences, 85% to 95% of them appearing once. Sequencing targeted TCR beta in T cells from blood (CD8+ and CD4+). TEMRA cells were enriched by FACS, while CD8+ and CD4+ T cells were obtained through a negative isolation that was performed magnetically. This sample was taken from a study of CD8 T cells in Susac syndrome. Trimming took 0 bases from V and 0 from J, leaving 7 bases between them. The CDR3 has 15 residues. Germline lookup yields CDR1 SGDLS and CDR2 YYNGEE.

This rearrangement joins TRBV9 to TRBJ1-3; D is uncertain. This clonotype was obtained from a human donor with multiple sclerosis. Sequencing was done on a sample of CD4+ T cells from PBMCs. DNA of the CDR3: TGTGCCAGCAGCGTAGAGCTTTCCTCTGGAAACACCATATATTTT. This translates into CASSVELSSGNTIYF. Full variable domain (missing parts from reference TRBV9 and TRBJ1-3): DSGVTQTPKHLITATGQRVTLRCSPRSGDLSVYWYQQSLDQGLQFLIQYYNGEERAKGNILERFSAQQFPDLHSELNLSSLELGDSALYFCASSVELSSGNTIYFGEGSWLTVV.